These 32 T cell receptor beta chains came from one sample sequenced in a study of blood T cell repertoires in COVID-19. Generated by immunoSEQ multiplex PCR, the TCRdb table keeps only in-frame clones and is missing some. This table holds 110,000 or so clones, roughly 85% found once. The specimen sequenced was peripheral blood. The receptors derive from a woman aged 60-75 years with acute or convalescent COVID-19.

The CDR3, as DNA: TGTGCCAGCTCACCCGGACTAGCGGGCGTGGATGAGCAGTTCTTC. Residues: CASSPGLAGVDEQFF. This chain connects TRBV18 to TRBJ2-1; 11 bases are shared with TRBD2. This CDR3 has 15 amino acids. J was trimmed by 8 bases and V by 3 bases; bases with no gene match: 6. Germline CDR1 reads KGHSH; CDR2 reads LQKENI. Full variable domain (missing parts from reference TRBV18 and TRBJ2-1): NAGVMQNPRHLVRRRGQEARLRCSPMKGHSHVYWYRQLPEEGLKFMVYLQKENIIDESGMPKERFSAEFPKEGPSILRIQQVVRGDSAAYFCASSPGLAGVDEQFFGPGTRLTVL.

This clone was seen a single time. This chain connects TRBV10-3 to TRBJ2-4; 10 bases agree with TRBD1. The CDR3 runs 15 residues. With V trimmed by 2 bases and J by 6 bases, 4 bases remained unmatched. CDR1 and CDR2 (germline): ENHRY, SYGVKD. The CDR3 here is CAISEQRTGGNIQYF. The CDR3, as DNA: TGTGCCATCAGTGAGCAACGGACAGGGGGAAACATTCAGTACTTC.

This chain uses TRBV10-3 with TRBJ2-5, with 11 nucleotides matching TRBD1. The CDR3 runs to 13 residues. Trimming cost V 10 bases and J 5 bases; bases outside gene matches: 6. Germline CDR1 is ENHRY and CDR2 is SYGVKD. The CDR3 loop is CATGQGAGETQYF. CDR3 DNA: TGTGCCACCGGACAGGGGGCGGGTGAGACCCAGTACTTC.

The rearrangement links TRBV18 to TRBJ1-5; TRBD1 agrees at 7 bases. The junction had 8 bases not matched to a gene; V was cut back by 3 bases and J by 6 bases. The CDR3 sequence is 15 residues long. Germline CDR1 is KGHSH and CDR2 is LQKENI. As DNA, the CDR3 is TGTGCCAGCTCACCCAATCAGGGGGGCACTCAGCCCCAGCATTTT. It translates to CASSPNQGGTQPQHF.

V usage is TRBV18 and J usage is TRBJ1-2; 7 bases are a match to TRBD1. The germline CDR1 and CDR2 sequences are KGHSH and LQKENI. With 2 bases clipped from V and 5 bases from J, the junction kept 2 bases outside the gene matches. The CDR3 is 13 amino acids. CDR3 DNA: TGTGCCAGCTCACCAGCCAGGGGGTATGGCTACACCTTC. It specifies CASSPARGYGYTF.

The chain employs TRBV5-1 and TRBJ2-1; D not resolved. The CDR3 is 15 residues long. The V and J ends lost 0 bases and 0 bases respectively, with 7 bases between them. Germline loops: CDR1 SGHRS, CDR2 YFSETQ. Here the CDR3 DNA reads TGCGCCAGCAGCTTGGCGACAAACTCCTACAATGAGCAGTTCTTC. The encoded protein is CASSLATNSYNEQFF.

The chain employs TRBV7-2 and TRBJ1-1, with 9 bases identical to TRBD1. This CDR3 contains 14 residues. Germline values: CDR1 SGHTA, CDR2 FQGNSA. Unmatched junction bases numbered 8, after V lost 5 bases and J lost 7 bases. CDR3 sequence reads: CASSPDRGSIEAFF. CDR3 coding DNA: TGTGCCAGCAGCCCGGACAGGGGAAGTATTGAAGCTTTCTTT.

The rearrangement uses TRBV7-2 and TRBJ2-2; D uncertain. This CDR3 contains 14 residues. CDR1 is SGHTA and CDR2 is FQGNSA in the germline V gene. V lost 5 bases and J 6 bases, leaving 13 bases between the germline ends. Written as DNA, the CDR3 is TGTGCCAGCAGCCCACGGTTGGTTCCCGGGGAGCTGTTTTTT. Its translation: CASSPRLVPGELFF. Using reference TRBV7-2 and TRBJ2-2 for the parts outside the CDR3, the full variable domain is GAGVSQSPSNKVTEKGKDVELRCDPISGHTALYWYRQSLGQGLEFLIYFQGNSAPDKSGLPSDRFSAERTGGSVSTLTIQRTQQEDSAVYLCASSPRLVPGELFFGEGSRLTVL.

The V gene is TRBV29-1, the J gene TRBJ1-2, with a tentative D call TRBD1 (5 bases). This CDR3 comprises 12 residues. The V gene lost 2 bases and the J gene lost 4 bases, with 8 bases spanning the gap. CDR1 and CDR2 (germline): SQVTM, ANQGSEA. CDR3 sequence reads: CSVEQGSYGYTF. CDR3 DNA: TGCAGCGTTGAACAGGGCAGCTATGGCTACACCTTC.

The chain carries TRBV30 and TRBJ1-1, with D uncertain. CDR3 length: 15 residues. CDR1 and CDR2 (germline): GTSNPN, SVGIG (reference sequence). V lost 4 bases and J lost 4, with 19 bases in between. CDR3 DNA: TGTGCCTGGACAAGCTTGGCACTGGAGAGCACTGAAGCTTTCTTT. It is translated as CAWTSLALESTEAFF.

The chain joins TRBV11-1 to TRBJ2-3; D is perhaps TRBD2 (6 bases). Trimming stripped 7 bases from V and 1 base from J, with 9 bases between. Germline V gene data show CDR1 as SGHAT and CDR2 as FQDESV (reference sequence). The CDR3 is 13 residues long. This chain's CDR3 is CASTGDRTDTQYF. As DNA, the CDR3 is TGTGCCAGCACGGGAGACCGCACAGATACGCAGTATTTT.

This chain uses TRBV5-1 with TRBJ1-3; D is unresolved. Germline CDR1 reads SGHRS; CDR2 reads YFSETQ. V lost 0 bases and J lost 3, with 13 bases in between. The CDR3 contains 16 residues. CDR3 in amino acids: CASSLAGWVYGNTIYF. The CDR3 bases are TGCGCCAGCAGCTTGGCCGGGTGGGTTTATGGAAACACCATATATTTT. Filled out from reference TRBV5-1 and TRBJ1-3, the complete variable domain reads KAGVTQTPRYLIKTRGQQVTLSCSPISGHRSVSWYQQTPGQGLQFLFEYFSETQRNKGNFPGRFSGRQFSNSRSEMNVSTLELGDSALYLCASSLAGWVYGNTIYFGEGSWLTVV.

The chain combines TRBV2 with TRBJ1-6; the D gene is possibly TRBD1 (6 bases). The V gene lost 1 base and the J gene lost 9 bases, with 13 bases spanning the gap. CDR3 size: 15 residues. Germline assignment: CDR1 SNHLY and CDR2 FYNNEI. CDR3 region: CASSEEQGASSPLHF. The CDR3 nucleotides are TGTGCCAGCAGTGAAGAACAGGGTGCTTCTTCACCCCTCCACTTT.

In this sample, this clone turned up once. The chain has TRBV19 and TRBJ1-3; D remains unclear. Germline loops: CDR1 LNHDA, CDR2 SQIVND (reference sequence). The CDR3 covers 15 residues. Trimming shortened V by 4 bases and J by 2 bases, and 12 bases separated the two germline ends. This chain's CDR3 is CASSTSVGTGNTIYF. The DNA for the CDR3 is TGTGCCAGTAGTACCAGTGTTGGTACTGGAAACACCATATATTTT.

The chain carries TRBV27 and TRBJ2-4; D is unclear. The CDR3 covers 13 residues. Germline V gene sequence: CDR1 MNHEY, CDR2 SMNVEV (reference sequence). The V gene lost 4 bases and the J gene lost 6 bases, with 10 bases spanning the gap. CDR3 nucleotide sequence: TGTGCCAGCAGTTCCGACTCGACAAACATTCAGTACTTC. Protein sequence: CASSSDSTNIQYF.

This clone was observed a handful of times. CDR3 DNA sequence: TGCAGCGTTTCTCCCCCCTACGAGCAGTACTTC. It translates to CSVSPPYEQYF. The rearrangement uses TRBV29-1 and TRBJ2-7; D uncertain. V was cut by 5 bases and J by 2 bases, with 7 bases left in between. The CDR3 is 11 amino acids. The V gene's germline CDR1 is SQVTM and CDR2 ANQGSEA.

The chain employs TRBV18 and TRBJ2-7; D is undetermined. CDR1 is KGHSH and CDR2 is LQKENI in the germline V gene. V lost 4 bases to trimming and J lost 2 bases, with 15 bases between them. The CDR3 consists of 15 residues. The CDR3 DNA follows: TGTGCCAGCTCACACGGGTCAGCACGTACCTACGAGCAGTACTTC. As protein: CASSHGSARTYEQYF. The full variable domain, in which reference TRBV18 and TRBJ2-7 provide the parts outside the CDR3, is NAGVMQNPRHLVRRRGQEARLRCSPMKGHSHVYWYRQLPEEGLKFMVYLQKENIIDESGMPKERFSAEFPKEGPSILRIQQVVRGDSAAYFCASSHGSARTYEQYFGPGTRLTVT.

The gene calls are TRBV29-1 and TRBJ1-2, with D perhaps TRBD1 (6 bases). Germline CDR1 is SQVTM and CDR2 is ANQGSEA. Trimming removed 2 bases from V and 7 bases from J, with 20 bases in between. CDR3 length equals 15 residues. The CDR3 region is CSVESLTQGKSGYTF. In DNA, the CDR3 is TGCAGCGTTGAATCCCTCACGCAGGGGAAGAGTGGCTACACCTTC.

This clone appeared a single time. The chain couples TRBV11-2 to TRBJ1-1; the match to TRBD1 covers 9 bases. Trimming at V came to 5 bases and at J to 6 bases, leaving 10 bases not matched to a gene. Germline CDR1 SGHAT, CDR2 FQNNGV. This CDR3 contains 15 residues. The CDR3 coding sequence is TGTGCCAGCAGCCGGGACAGGGTAGGTTCCGCTGAAGCTTTCTTT. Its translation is CASSRDRVGSAEAFF.

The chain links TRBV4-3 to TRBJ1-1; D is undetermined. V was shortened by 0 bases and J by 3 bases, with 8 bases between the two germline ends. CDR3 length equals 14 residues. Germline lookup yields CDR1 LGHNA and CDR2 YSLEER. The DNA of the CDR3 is TGCGCCAGCAGCCAAGATAGAATTTACACTGAAGCTTTCTTT. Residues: CASSQDRIYTEAFF.

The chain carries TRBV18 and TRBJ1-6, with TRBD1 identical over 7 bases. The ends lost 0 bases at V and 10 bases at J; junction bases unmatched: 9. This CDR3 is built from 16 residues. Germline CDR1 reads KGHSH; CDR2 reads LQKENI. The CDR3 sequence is CASSPPVLRGRSPLHF. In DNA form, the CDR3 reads TGTGCCAGCTCACCACCGGTGCTCAGGGGGAGGTCACCCCTCCACTTT.

CDR3 region: CASSLGQKETQYF. The CDR3 nucleotides are TGTGCCAGCAGCTTGGGACAGAAAGAGACCCAGTACTTC. The J gene is TRBJ2-5, the V gene TRBV7-2; 7 bases line up with TRBD1. Germline V lookup: CDR1 SGHTA, CDR2 FQGNSA. The V and J ends lost 3 bases and 3 bases, in that order; junction bases with no gene match: 1. This CDR3 comprises 13 residues.

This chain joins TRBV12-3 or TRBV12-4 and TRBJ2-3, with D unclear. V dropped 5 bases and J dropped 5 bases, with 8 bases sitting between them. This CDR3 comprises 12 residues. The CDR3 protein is CASSPQLDTQYF. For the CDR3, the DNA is TGTGCCAGCAGTCCCCAGTTAGATACGCAGTATTTT.

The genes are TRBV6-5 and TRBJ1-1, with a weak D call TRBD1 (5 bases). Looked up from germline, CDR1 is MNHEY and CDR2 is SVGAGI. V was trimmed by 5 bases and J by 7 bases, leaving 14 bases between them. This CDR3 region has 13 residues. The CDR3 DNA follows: TGTGCCAGCAGTAAACCCGGGACTTTTGAAGCTTTCTTT. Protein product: CASSKPGTFEAFF.

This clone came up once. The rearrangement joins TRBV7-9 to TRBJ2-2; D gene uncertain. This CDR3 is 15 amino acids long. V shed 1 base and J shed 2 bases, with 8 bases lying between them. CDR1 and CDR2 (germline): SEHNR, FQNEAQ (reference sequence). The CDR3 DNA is TGTGCCAGCAGCTTAGAATTAGCAAACACCGGGGAGCTGTTTTTT. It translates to CASSLELANTGELFF.

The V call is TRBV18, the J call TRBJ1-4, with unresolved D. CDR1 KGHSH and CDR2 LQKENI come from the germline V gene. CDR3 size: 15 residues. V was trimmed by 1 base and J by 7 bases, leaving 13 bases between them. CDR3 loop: CASSPLTFGGEKLFF. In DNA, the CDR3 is TGTGCCAGCTCACCACTAACATTTGGTGGTGAAAAACTGTTTTTT.

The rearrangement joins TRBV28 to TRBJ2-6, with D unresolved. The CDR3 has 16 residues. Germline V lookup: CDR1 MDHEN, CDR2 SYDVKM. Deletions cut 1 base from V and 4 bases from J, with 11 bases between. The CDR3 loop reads CASSLYGVSGANVLTF. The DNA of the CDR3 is TGTGCCAGCAGTTTATATGGAGTTTCGGGGGCCAACGTCCTGACTTTC.

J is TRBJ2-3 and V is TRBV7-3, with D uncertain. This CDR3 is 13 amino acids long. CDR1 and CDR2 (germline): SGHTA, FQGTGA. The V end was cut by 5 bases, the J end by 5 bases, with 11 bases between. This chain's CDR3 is CASSHGPGDTQYF. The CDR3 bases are TGTGCCAGCAGCCACGGCCCAGGAGATACGCAGTATTTT.

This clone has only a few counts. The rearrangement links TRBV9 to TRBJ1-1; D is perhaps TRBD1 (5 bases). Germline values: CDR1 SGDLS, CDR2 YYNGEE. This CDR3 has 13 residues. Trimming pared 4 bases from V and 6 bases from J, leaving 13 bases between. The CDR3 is CASSSFGGAEAFF. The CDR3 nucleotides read TGTGCCAGCAGCTCCTTTGGGGGGGCTGAAGCTTTCTTT. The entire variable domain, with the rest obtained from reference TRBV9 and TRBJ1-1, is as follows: DSGVTQTPKHLITATGQRVTLRCSPRSGDLSVYWYQQSLDQGLQFLIQYYNGEERAKGNILERFSAQQFPDLHSELNLSSLELGDSALYFCASSSFGGAEAFFGQGTRLTVV.

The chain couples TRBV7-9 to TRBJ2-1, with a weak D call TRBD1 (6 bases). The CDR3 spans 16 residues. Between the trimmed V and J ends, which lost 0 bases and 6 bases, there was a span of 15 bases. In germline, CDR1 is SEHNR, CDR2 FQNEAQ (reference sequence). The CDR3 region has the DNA TGTGCCAGCAGCTTAGCGGGGGCAGGACCTCTCAATGAGCAGTTCTTC. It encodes CASSLAGAGPLNEQFF.

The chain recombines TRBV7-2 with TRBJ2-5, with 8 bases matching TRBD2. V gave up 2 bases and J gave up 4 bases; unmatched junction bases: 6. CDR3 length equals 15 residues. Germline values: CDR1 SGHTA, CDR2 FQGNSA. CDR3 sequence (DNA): TGTGCCAGCAGCTTACAGGCCGGGGGGGCAGAGACCCAGTACTTC. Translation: CASSLQAGGAETQYF.

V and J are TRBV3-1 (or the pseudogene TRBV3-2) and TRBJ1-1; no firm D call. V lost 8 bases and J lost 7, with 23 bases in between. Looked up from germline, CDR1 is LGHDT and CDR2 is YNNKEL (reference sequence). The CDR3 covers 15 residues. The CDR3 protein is CASFPTSGITSEAFF. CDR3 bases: TGTGCCAGCTTCCCCACCTCGGGGATAACTAGTGAAGCTTTCTTT.